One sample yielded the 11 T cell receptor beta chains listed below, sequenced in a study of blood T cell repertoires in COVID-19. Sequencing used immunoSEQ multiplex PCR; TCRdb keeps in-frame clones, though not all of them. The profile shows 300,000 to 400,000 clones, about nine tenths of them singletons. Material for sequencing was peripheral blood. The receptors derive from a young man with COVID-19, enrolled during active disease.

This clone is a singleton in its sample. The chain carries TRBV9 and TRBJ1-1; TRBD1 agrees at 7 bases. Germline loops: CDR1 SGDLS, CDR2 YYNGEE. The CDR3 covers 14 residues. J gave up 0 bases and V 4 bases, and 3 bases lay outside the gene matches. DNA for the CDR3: TGTGCCAGCAGCTATGGGACAGTGAACACTGAAGCTTTCTTT. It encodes CASSYGTVNTEAFF.

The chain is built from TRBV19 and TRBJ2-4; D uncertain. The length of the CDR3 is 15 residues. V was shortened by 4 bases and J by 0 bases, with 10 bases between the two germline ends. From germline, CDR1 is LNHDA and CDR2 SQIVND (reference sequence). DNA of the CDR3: TGTGCCAGTAGTACAGGCCTCTTAGCCAAAAACATTCAGTACTTC. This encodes CASSTGLLAKNIQYF.

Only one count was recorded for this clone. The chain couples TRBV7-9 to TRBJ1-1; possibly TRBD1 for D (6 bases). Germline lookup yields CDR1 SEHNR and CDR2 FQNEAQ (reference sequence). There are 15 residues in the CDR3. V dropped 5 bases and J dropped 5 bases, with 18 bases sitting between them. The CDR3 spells CASSPQWGHRTEAFF. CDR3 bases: TGTGCCAGCAGCCCTCAGTGGGGGCATAGGACTGAAGCTTTCTTT.

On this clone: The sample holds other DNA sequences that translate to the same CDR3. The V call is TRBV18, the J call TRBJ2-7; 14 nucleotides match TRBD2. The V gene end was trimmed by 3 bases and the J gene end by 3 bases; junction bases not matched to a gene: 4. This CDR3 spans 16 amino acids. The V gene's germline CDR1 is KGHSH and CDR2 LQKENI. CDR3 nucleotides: TGTGCCAGCTCACCTCGACTAGCGGGAGGGAACTACGAGCAGTACTTC. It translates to CASSPRLAGGNYEQYF.

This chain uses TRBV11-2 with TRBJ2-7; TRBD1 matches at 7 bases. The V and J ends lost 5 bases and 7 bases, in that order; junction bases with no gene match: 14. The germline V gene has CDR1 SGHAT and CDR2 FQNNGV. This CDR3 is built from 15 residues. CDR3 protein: CASSQSFQGQLEQYF. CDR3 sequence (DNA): TGTGCCAGCAGCCAATCATTCCAGGGACAGTTAGAGCAGTACTTC.

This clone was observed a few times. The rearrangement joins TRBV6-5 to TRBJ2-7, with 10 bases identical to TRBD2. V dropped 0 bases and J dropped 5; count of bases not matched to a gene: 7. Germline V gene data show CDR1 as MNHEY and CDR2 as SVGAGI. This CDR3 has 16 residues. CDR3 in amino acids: CASSYSILAGADEQYF. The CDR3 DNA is TGTGCCAGCAGTTACTCGATCCTAGCGGGAGCCGACGAGCAGTACTTC.

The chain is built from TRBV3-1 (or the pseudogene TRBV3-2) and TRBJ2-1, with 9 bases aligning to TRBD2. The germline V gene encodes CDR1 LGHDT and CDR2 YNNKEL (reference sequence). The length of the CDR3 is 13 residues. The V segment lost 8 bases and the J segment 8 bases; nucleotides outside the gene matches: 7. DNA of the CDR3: TGTGCCAGCCGAGGACTAGCGTCCGATGAGCAGTTCTTC. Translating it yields CASRGLASDEQFF.

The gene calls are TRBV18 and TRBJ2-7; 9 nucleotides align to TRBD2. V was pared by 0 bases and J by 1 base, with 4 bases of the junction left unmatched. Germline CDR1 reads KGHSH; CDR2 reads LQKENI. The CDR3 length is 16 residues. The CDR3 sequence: CASSPPTLAGSYEQYF. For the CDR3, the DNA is TGTGCCAGCTCACCACCTACTCTAGCGGGATCCTACGAGCAGTACTTC.

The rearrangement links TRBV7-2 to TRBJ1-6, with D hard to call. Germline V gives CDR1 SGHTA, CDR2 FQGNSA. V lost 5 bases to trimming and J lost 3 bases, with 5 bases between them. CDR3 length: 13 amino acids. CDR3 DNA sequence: TGTGCCAGCAGCCAGGACTATAATTCACCCCTCCACTTT. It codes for CASSQDYNSPLHF.

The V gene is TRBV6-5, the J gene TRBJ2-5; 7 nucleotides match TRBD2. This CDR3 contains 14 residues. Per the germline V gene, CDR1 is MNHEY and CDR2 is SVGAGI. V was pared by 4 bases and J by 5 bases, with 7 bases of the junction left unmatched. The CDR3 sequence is CASSLGEGSETQYF. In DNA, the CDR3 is TGTGCCAGCAGTTTAGGGGAGGGAAGCGAGACCCAGTACTTC.

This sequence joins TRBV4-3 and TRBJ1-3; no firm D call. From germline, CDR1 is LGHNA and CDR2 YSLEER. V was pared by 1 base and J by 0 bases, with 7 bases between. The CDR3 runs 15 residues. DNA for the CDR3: TGCGCCAGCAGCCAAGGGCAAGACTCTGGAAACACCATATATTTT. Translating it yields CASSQGQDSGNTIYF.